This T cell receptor beta chain is drawn from a study of T cells in Graves' hyperthyroidism and ophthalmopathy. Study-wide points: Median prediction lead before ophthalmopathy onset was around 6.9 months with the model.

Trimming removed 1 base at V and 7 bases at J, with 13 bases between. The CDR3 contains 14 residues. CDR1 is SGHTA, CDR2 FQGNSA, per germline. Researchers amplified the TCR beta CDR3 regions from RNA transcripts. TCR CDR3 regions were first amplified by RT-PCR with HTBI primers. TCRdb fed the multiplex PCR reads into MiXCR, producing one record per CDR3 protein. The sample shows 190,000 or so distinct CDR3 sequences, about a sixth of them seen only once. At least ten counts were recorded for this clonotype. What it binds is unknown. Stability of Graves' hyperthyroidism was defined as absent ophthalmopathy progression within 18 months. The hyperthyroidism was newly diagnosed and had lasted under 2 months; the patients were aged 18 to 65. Each diagnosis drew on symptoms, thyroxine, TRAb, thyroid ultrasound and orbital computed tomography findings.

Material for sequencing was blood. The V and J genes are TRBV7-2 and TRBJ1-2; tentatively, D is TRBD1 (5 bases). This receptor was obtained from a man aged 35 to 55 with Graves' hyperthyroidism. For the CDR3, the DNA is TGTGCCAGCAGCTTAGGCGCTCAGGGACTTGGCTACACCTTC. The encoded protein is CASSLGAQGLGYTF.